These T cell receptor beta chains were read from a single sample in a study of CD8 T cells in ankylosing spondylitis. From the 5' RACE reads, TCRdb called clonotypes with MiXCR, one entry per CDR3 protein. This sample has roughly 120,000 distinct CDR3 sequences, with about 13% found just once. Sequencing was carried out using blood, either unsorted or a sorted T cell fraction (not recorded which). These receptors were obtained from a female donor with ankylosing spondylitis or in good health (not recorded which). CDR3s include the opening cysteine and the closing phenylalanine or tryptophan. Each record gives: D gene, clone size, J gene, V gene, CDR3 DNA, CDR3 protein. A D gene is named only where the DNA matches it firmly. Only part of the rows carry a size: once, few, many, or a class if the clone is expanded.

- - TRBJ2-1 TRBV6-1 TGTGCCAGTCGTCTAGGGGGAGGGCCCTCAAATGAGCAGTTCTTC CASRLGGGPSNEQFF
- few TRBJ2-3 TRBV20-1 TGCAGTGAGCAGGCTAGCACAGATACGCAGTATTTT CSEQASTDTQYF
TRBD2 - TRBJ2-1 TRBV12-3/TRBV12-4 TGTGCCAGCAGTTTAGAGACTAGCGGGATTTATGAGCAGTTCTTC CASSLETSGIYEQFF
- many TRBJ2-2 TRBV9 TGTGCCAGCAGCCAATTAGGGCCTGCGGAGGAGCTGTTTTTT CASSQLGPAEELFF
TRBD2 many TRBJ2-1 TRBV11-2 TGTGCCAGCAGCTTAGTTAGTCCTAGCGGGTGGGCTCCGAGCTCCTACAATGAGCAGTTCTTC CASSLVSPSGWAPSSYNEQFF
- few TRBJ2-3 TRBV29-1 TGCAGCGTTGACTTGAGTCGCACAGATACGCAGTATTTT CSVDLSRTDTQYF
TRBD1 few TRBJ1-2 TRBV18 TGTGCCAGCTCACCGGAACAGGGGCGCGCCCTCCATGGCTACACCTTC CASSPEQGRALHGYTF
TRBD2 few TRBJ2-1 TRBV7-6 TGTGCCAGCAGCCCCGGGACTAGCTTAAATGAGCAGTTCTTC CASSPGTSLNEQFF
TRBD1 - TRBJ2-6 TRBV18 TGTGCCAGCTCACCAAGGGGGACAGGGAACTCTGGGGCCAACGTCCTGACTTTC CASSPRGTGNSGANVLTF
TRBD2 many TRBJ2-3 TRBV20-1 TGCAGTGCTAGAGATTTCGGGGGGGCGGGGCAGTATTTT CSARDFGGAGQYF